These 2 T cell receptor beta chains were all obtained from the same sample, sequenced in a study of molecular identifiers for immune sequencing clone quantification (dated by TCRdb to between 2018 and 2020). The library was obtained by PCR. Instrument used: Illumina HiSeq 4000. In-frame beta chains were kept once TCRdb had trimmed the public reads at Q25 with fastp and called clones with MiXCR. Rows matching on CDR3 protein sequence are summarized as one entry with the most common DNA and genes. A total of 460,000 or so distinct CDR3 sequences appear in this sample, about a fifth of them only once. Roughly 0.81% of the sample comes from the top ten. Sequencing was done on a sample of naive CD8+ T cells from blood, with Jurkat cell RNA spiked in. The sample's cell subset or site label, decoded: FACS-sorted CD8+CD4-CCR7+CD45RA+ naive T cells. The source is a human donor in good health. Some libraries in this study had Jurkat cell RNA spiked in.

This clonotype was found a few times. This chain connects TRBV11-2 to TRBJ1-4; weak D call: TRBD1 (5 bases). The CDR3 is 15 amino acids. V was pared by 5 bases and J by 5 bases, with 15 bases between. Germline lookup yields CDR1 SGHAT and CDR2 FQNNGV. This CDR3 is CASSLGLVPNEKLFF. In DNA, the CDR3 is TGTGCCAGCAGCCTGGGACTGGTCCCCAATGAAAAACTGTTTTTT.

Comment on this clonotype: The conserved phenylalanine or tryptophan normally closing the CDR3 is absent here, so this likely arose from a read error. This chain uses TRBV30 with TRBJ1-5; D gene ambiguous. The V gene's germline CDR1 is GTSNPN and CDR2 SVGIG (reference sequence). V gave up 4 bases and J gave up 3 bases, with 10 bases separating them. The CDR3 runs 13 residues. The CDR3 protein is CAWNMENNQPQHL. CDR3 DNA: TGTGCCTGGAATATGGAGAACAATCAGCCCCAGCATCTT.